This note documents a single T cell receptor beta chain sequence. It lacks a known antigen. Base quality data are lacking; no much larger clone is found one base away. This specimen belongs to a study of T cells in Graves' hyperthyroidism and ophthalmopathy (dated by TCRdb to the late 2010s). Study-wide context: Peripheral blood samples were taken at initial diagnosis, before any treatment was given. According to the paper, TCR Vbeta CDR3 sequencing was carried out on approximately 140 peripheral blood samples, which came from fewer than 50 ophthalmopathy, around 75 hyperthyroidism and 17 progressor patients. Thyroid tissue and blood T-cell repertoires from roughly 6 Graves' hyperthyroidism patients were also compared in the study. Prospective prediction of ophthalmopathy was tested in an independent validation cohort consisting of under 20 hyperthyroidism patients and around 17 patients who later progressed to ophthalmopathy. After blood sampling, hyperthyroidism patients were treated with methimazole at a starting dose of 30 mg daily, and ophthalmopathy patients were treated with high-dose intravenous methylprednisolone. To identify TCR V-J signatures that set the groups apart, the researchers used a discovery cohort of 90 to 100 patients, made up of under 45 with Graves' ophthalmopathy and about 55 with stable Graves' hyperthyroidism. The roughly 99 discovery patients were divided at random into training and test sets in a 7:3 ratio.

General findings and caveats noted by the study authors: A model built on a 13 V-J signature distinguished ophthalmopathy from stable hyperthyroidism, reaching around 90% sensitivity and approximately 81% specificity in cross-validation and 80%/75% in testing. Most expanded thyroid clonotypes (frequency above 0.001) were also found in blood, which suggests that blood repertoires may mirror thyroid immune responses. During validation, the model predicted progression to ophthalmopathy a median of around 6 months ahead of onset, with more than 55% sensitivity and about 72% specificity. Sample size was not statistically predetermined, and blinding of investigators to group allocation was not performed.

Amplification of TCR beta CDR3 regions was carried out from RNA transcripts. A first-round RT-PCR of the TCR CDR3 used the HTBI primer set with the Qiagen OneStep RT-PCR kit. Libraries were constructed in a second round of multiplex PCR, after which size selection and purification were performed. The libraries were sequenced on an Illumina HiSeq2000 using paired-end 100 bp reads. The original pipeline was this. SOAPnuke was used to process the raw data, removing reads that contained adapters or uncalled bases, had a mean Phred below 15, or lacked an exact match to the constant primer or identifier. High-quality paired reads were merged using COPE v1.2.5, and each unique nucleotide sequence was defined as a clonotype. MiTCR v1.1 was used to align clonotypes to the IMGT TRBV, TRBD and TRBJ reference segments. The analysis included only V-J combinations with a frequency above 0.0001, which together covered about 99% of the repertoires. The TCS score was defined as F50 (clonal expansion) divided by E x V (chaos), with BLOSUM62-based TCRdist calculated between CDR3 peptides within each V-J. Welch's t-statistics and random forest reduced 514 V-J features to 13, which were used in a naive Bayes classifier (R e1071). TCRdb reprocessed the public reads (quality trimming at Q25 with fastp, clone calling with MiXCR) and kept in-frame beta chains. Rows merge per CDR3 protein into single entries with the most common DNA and genes. In this record, the V and J calls reflect TCRdb's handling and not the investigators' own analysis. The sample includes about 640,000 distinct CDR3 sequences, with roughly 15% observed a single time. The ten largest account for about an eighth of the sample.

Ophthalmopathy patients had moderately to severely active disease, with a Clinical Activity Score of 3 or more, a NOSPECS grade of 4 or more, and a disease duration of less than 3 months. Patients with uncontrolled infections, other autoimmune diseases, pregnancy or lactation were excluded. Diagnoses were based on clinical symptoms, serum thyroxine and TRAb, thyroid ultrasound and orbital computed tomography. Ficoll-Paque density gradient centrifugation was used to isolate PBMCs from around 10 ml of fresh peripheral blood. Trizol reagent was used to extract total RNA, and RNA quality was then checked on an Agilent 2100 Bioanalyzer. The receptor was isolated from a woman between 45 and 60 years old with Graves' ophthalmopathy. The sequencing input was blood.

The sequence in DNA is TGTGCCAGCAGTTTAAGGGTGAGCGCGAACACCGGGGAGCTGTTTTTT. The resulting protein is CASSLRVSANTGELFF. In this chain, TRBV27 is recombined with TRBJ2-2; the D gene cannot be resolved reliably. According to the germline V gene (reference sequence), CDR1 reads MNHEY and CDR2 reads SMNVEV. The CDR3, from cysteine to phenylalanine, totals 16 residues. The read is trimmed to its CDR3 DNA, 48 bases read in frame from base 1. The trim is 2 bases for V and 0 bases for J, with a gap of 10 bases between the germline ends.